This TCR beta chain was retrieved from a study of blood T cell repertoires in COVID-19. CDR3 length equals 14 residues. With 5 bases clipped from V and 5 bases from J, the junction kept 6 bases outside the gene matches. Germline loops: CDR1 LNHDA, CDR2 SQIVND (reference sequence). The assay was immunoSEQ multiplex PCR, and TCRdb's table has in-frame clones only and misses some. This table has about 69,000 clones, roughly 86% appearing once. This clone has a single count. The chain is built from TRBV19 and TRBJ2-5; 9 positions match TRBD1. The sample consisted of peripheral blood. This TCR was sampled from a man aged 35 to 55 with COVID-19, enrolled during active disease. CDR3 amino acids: CASSDRTGEETQYF. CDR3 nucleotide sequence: TGTGCCAGTAGTGACCGGACAGGGGAGGAGACCCAGTACTTC.